The next 2 T cell receptor beta chains were all read from a single sample in a study of cytomegalovirus exposure and HLA in healthy donors. The PCR used 60 Vbeta and 13 Jbeta primers. This table comes from immunoSEQ multiplex PCR, and its TCRdb copy is limited to in-frame clones, with some not included. The profile covers over 100,000 clones, with 75% to 90% appearing a single time and 2% to 2.5% taken by the ten largest. Sequences were obtained from PBMCs. These receptors were obtained from a young man in good health and CMV-seronegative.

The chain links TRBV19 to TRBJ1-5, with no clear D. Germline values: CDR1 LNHDA, CDR2 SQIVND (reference sequence). This CDR3 is 14 amino acids long. V was shortened by 2 bases and J by 1 base, with 6 bases between the two germline ends. The CDR3 DNA reads as TGTGCCAGTAGTATATCGGGAAGCAATCAGCCCCAGCATTTT. Protein sequence: CASSISGSNQPQHF.

The rearrangement uses TRBV6-5 and TRBJ1-2, with a tentative D call TRBD1 (6 bases). From germline, CDR1 is MNHEY and CDR2 SVGAGI. Between the trimmed V and J ends, which lost 5 bases and 3 bases, there was a span of 10 bases. The CDR3 loop spans 13 amino acids. The CDR3 reads CASSTRGHYGYTF. The CDR3 nucleotides are TGTGCCAGCAGTACCAGGGGTCACTATGGCTACACCTTC.